The rows below give T cell receptor beta chains drawn from one sample of a study of CD8+ T cells in alopecia areata. Method: immunoSEQ multiplex PCR; TCRdb's copy keeps in-frame clones and lacks some. The sample has 110,000 or so clones, roughly two fifths seen once. What was sequenced was CD4+ T cells sorted from blood. The receptors were sampled from a human donor with alopecia areata. The CDR3 runs from the conserved cysteine through the conserved F or W. The D gene is left open where the match is weak. A row's size may be missing; if present it is once, few, many or a size class.

J | D | size | V | DNA | CDR3
TRBJ1-5 | NA | NA | TRBV7-2 | TGTGCCAGCAGCCCGCGGGCGGCGACTATCAATCAGCCCCAGCATTTT | CASSPRAATINQPQHF
TRBJ2-5 | TRBD2 | NA | TRBV4-2 | TGTGCCAGCAGCCAGGTTAGCGGGAGACAAGAGACCCAGTACTTC | CASSQVSGRQETQYF
TRBJ2-6 | NA | NA | TRBV4-3 | TGCGCCAGCAGCCAAGTAGCCAACGTCCTGACTTTC | CASSQVANVLTF
TRBJ2-7 | TRBD2 | few | TRBV29-1 | TGCAGCGTTGCGCGGGAGGGTCAAATCGGGGAGCAGTACTTC | CSVAREGQIGEQYF
TRBJ2-5 | TRBD2 | few | TRBV7-2 | TGTGCCAGCAGCCCCTCGAGGCGCGGGGGGGGCGAGACCCAGTACTTC | CASSPSRRGGGETQYF
TRBJ1-6 | NA | NA | TRBV5-1 | TGCGCCAGCAGCTTGGGTTCCGGGAGCGGAAATTCACCCCTCCACTTT | CASSLGSGSGNSPLHF
TRBJ2-4 | NA | medium-sized | TRBV15 | TGTGCCACCAGCAGAGAGAGTCCCGTACTACTAGCCAAAAACATTCAGTACTTC | CATSRESPVLLAKNIQYF
TRBJ1-5 | NA | NA | TRBV29-1 | TGCAGCGTTGTAGGGGACTCAGTGGGCAATCAGCCCCAGCATTTT | CSVVGDSVGNQPQHF
TRBJ2-5 | NA | NA | TRBV4-1 | TGCGCCAGCAGCTCTAGGGATAGGGCGTCTAAAAAAGAGACCCAGTACTTC | CASSSRDRASKKETQYF
TRBJ2-1 | TRBD2 | NA | TRBV29-1 | TGCAGCGTCCGACGGTCTAGCGGGAGGGCCGAGGAGCAGTTCTTC | CSVRRSSGRAEEQFF
TRBJ1-1 | NA | NA | TRBV5-1 | TGCGCCAGCAGCTCCACTATGAACACTGAAGCTTTCTTT | CASSSTMNTEAFF
TRBJ2-3 | NA | NA | TRBV28 | TGTGCCAGCAGTTCATTTCCAGATACGCAGTATTTT | CASSSFPDTQYF
TRBJ2-1 | NA | NA | TRBV28 | TGTGCCAGCAGTTTATACGGACACGGGAATGAGCAGTTCTTC | CASSLYGHGNEQFF
TRBJ2-7 | NA | few | TRBV7-9 | TGTGCCAGCAGCTTAGCGCCGAGTGCCCACGAGCAGTACTTC | CASSLAPSAHEQYF
TRBJ1-1 | NA | few | TRBV29-1 | TGCAGCGTGTCCGGGAAAACCCGTACTGAAGCTTTCTTT | CSVSGKTRTEAFF
TRBJ2-1 | NA | NA | TRBV29-1 | TGCAGCGTTGAAGATAATGAGCAGTTCTTC | CSVEDNEQFF
TRBJ2-4 | NA | NA | TRBV5-1 | TGCGCCAGCAGCTTGGACACCACGGAGGGCATTCAGTACTTC | CASSLDTTEGIQYF
TRBJ2-3 | TRBD2 | NA | TRBV30 | TGTGCCTGGAGTGTACGGGGGACTAGCGTGACAGATACGCAGTATTTT | CAWSVRGTSVTDTQYF
TRBJ1-1 | NA | NA | TRBV30 | TGTGCCTGGAGTGTACGGGCATCCACTGAAGCTTTCTTT | CAWSVRASTEAFF
TRBJ1-5 | NA | NA | TRBV7-9 | TGTGCCAGCAGCTCACAACAGGGACAGCCCCAGCATTTT | CASSSQQGQPQHF
TRBJ2-1 | TRBD2 | NA | TRBV4-3 | TGCGCCAGCAGCCAGATTTCTAGCGGCGTATTATACAATGAGCAGTTCTTC | CASSQISSGVLYNEQFF
TRBJ1-2 | TRBD1 | few | TRBV29-1 | TGCAGCGTGGGACAGCGACTTCACTATGGCTACACCTTC | CSVGQRLHYGYTF
TRBJ2-2 | TRBD1 | few | TRBV29-1 | TGCAGCGTCACGACAGGGGCGAACACCGGGGAGCTGTTTTTT | CSVTTGANTGELFF
TRBJ2-2 | NA | few | TRBV5-1 | TGCGCCAGCAGCCTTCGTCACACCGGGGAGCTGTTTTTT | CASSLRHTGELFF
TRBJ2-4 | NA | few | TRBV18 | TGTGCCAGCTCACCAACAGGTCCCAACCTAGCCAAAAACATTCAGTACTTC | CASSPTGPNLAKNIQYF
TRBJ2-7 | TRBD1 | NA | TRBV25-1 | TGTGCCAGCAGTGAATCGGGACAGGGCTCCTACGAGCAGTACTTC | CASSESGQGSYEQYF
TRBJ2-3 | TRBD2 | few | TRBV29-1 | TGCAGCGTACAACACTCCCGGACTAGCGGGAGGGCATGGGATACGCAGTATTTT | CSVQHSRTSGRAWDTQYF
TRBJ2-2 | TRBD2 | NA | TRBV29-1 | TGCAGCGTCATAGGACTAGCGGCTAACACCGGGGAGCTGTTTTTT | CSVIGLAANTGELFF
TRBJ2-7 | TRBD1 | few | TRBV6-5 | TGTGCCAGCGGACAGGGCCACGAGCAGTACTTC | CASGQGHEQYF
TRBJ2-3 | TRBD2 | NA | TRBV7-9 | TGTGCCAGCAGCGCGATAGCCCTCCGGCCTAGCGGGGGCACAGATACGCAGTATTTT | CASSAIALRPSGGTDTQYF
TRBJ1-1 | NA | few | TRBV10-3 | TGTGCCATCAACGCCCCAGGGGCCAACACTGAAGCTTTCTTT | CAINAPGANTEAFF
TRBJ2-5 | NA | NA | TRBV9 | TGTGCCAGCAGCGTACAGAACCAAGAGACCCAGTACTTC | CASSVQNQETQYF
TRBJ2-5 | TRBD1 | few | TRBV5-4 | TGTGCCAGCAGCTTGCAGGGGGCGGAGGAGACCCAGTACTTC | CASSLQGAEETQYF
TRBJ2-7 | NA | NA | TRBV2 | TGTGCCAGCAGGTCCTGGGGGGAGGCCTACGAGCAGTACTTC | CASRSWGEAYEQYF
TRBJ2-7 | NA | NA | TRBV11-1 | TGTGCCAGCAGCCAGGGTAATACCTACGAGCAGTACTTC | CASSQGNTYEQYF
TRBJ2-5 | TRBD1 | NA | TRBV5-1 | TGCGCCAGCAGCGCGAGGACAGGCCAAGAGACCCAGTACTTC | CASSARTGQETQYF
TRBJ2-1 | TRBD1 | NA | TRBV29-1 | TGCAGCGTCGCACAGGGGCCCTCGTTTAATGAGCAGTTCTTC | CSVAQGPSFNEQFF
TRBJ2-4 | NA | NA | TRBV29-1 | TGCAGCGTTAGGGGGATCCTAGCCAAAAACATTCAGTACTTC | CSVRGILAKNIQYF
TRBJ2-3 | NA | NA | TRBV29-1 | TGCAGCGTTGAGCCCACAGATACGCAGTATTTT | CSVEPTDTQYF
TRBJ1-6 | NA | many | TRBV7-9 | TGTGCCAGCAGCTTAGATAACTATAATTCACCCCTCCACTTT | CASSLDNYNSPLHF
TRBJ2-4 | NA | NA | TRBV18 | TGTGCCAGCTCACCAGGACTGAACATTCAGTACTTC | CASSPGLNIQYF
TRBJ2-2 | NA | NA | TRBV18 | TGTGCCAGCTCACCAGTCTCCGGCTACACCGGGGAGCTGTTTTTT | CASSPVSGYTGELFF
TRBJ2-1 | NA | few | TRBV5-1 | TGCGCCAGCAGCTTGGGGGCAGGGACCGAGCAGTTCTTC | CASSLGAGTEQFF
TRBJ1-2 | TRBD1 | few | TRBV7-2 | TGTGCCAGCAGCTTACTTGGCCCAGGCAGGGGGGATGGCTACACCTTC | CASSLLGPGRGDGYTF
TRBJ1-2 | TRBD1 | NA | TRBV29-1 | TGCAGCGTTTCCGACAGGGAAAAGAACTATGGCTACACCTTC | CSVSDREKNYGYTF
TRBJ2-5 | NA | few | TRBV29-1 | TGCAGCGCCACGCTGGGGGAGACCCAGTACTTC | CSATLGETQYF
TRBJ2-3 | TRBD2 | few | TRBV7-9 | TGTGCCAGCAGGGCAAGGACTAGCCGATACACAGATACGCAGTATTTT | CASRARTSRYTDTQYF
TRBJ2-7 | NA | NA | TRBV5-1 | TGCGCCAGCAGCTTGGCCTCGGCAGGGAGGAAACACGAGCAGTACTTC | CASSLASAGRKHEQYF
TRBJ2-7 | TRBD2 | NA | TRBV4-2 | TGTGCCAGCAGCCAGGCCGGGACTAGCACTTACGAGCAGTACTTC | CASSQAGTSTYEQYF
TRBJ1-2 | NA | NA | TRBV5-1 | TGCGCCAGCAGCTTGACTCAGGAGTATGGCTACACCTTC | CASSLTQEYGYTF
TRBJ2-1 | NA | NA | TRBV5-1 | TGCGCCAGCAGCTTGGTATGGAGGGGCGCGGCGGCGGACAATGAGCAGTTCTTC | CASSLVWRGAAADNEQFF
TRBJ2-6 | TRBD1 | few | TRBV4-3 | TGCGCCAGCAGCCTCCAGACAGGGTACGGGGCCAACGTCCTGACTTTC | CASSLQTGYGANVLTF
TRBJ1-6 | NA | NA | TRBV4-3 | TGCGCCAGCAGCCAGCCCGGGGACCCTAATTCACCCCTCCACTTT | CASSQPGDPNSPLHF